This T cell receptor (beta chain) was captured by sequencing in a study of shared clonotypes between healthy human individuals. V lost 8 bases to trimming and J lost 5 bases, with 18 bases between them. This CDR3 contains 14 residues. CDR1 is MNHEY and CDR2 is SMNVEV in the germline V gene (reference sequence). Clones were read by immunoSEQ multiplex PCR, and TCRdb kept only the in-frame ones, dropping some. The data show about 980,000 clones, roughly 72% seen once. This clone was picked up a small number of times. The material sequenced was memory CD4+ T cells sorted from blood. Subset of the sample: CD45RA-negative fraction. This chain uses TRBV27 with TRBJ1-1, with D possibly TRBD1 on 6 matching bases. This clonotype was sampled from a man aged 18 to 35 in good health. For the CDR3, the DNA is TGTGCCAGCGCCCCCCAGGGGCGAAGAACTGAAGCTTTCTTT. Amino acid sequence: CASAPQGRRTEAFF.